These T cell receptor beta chains were read from a single sample in a study of response to subunit inactivated influenza vaccine. Each CDR3 protein gets one entry after TCRdb re-called the RT-PCR reads with MiXCR. The sample shows around 520,000 distinct CDR3 sequences, 10% to 15% of them seen only once. This specimen was PBMCs from blood, taken on the day of vaccination. Receptors originate from a man aged 50-60 years who received an inactivated influenza vaccine. CDR3s include the opening cysteine and the closing phenylalanine or tryptophan. D genes are given only for firm matches. Only some rows state a clone size, as once, few, many or a class for expanded clones.

V gene	CDR3 length	D gene	J gene	clone size	CDR3 protein	CDR3 DNA
TRBV6-1	14	TRBD1	TRBJ2-1	few	CASSVTAGGYEQFF	TGTGCCAGCAGTGTTACTGCAGGGGGCTATGAGCAGTTCTTC
TRBV4-2	16	NA	TRBJ2-5	NA	CASSQEGRGTQETQYF	TGTGCCAGCAGCCAAGAGGGCAGGGGGACTCAAGAGACCCAGTACTTC
TRBV7-2	16	TRBD1	TRBJ2-2	NA	CASSLSIDRGTGELFF	TGTGCCAGCAGCTTATCCATTGACAGGGGCACCGGGGAGCTGTTTTTT
TRBV5-1	15	NA	TRBJ2-2	many	CASSLDRPNTGELFF	TGCGCCAGCAGCTTGGACAGGCCGAACACCGGGGAGCTGTTTTTT
TRBV12-3/TRBV12-4	14	TRBD1	TRBJ1-2	few	CASSRQGLGYGYTF	TGTGCCAGCAGTCGACAGGGATTGGGCTATGGCTACACCTTC
TRBV12-3/TRBV12-4	14	NA	TRBJ2-7	few	CASSFAGGAYEQYF	TGTGCCAGCAGTTTTGCCGGGGGAGCCTACGAGCAGTACTTC
TRBV7-2	14	NA	TRBJ2-2	NA	CASSRDPAIGELFF	TGTGCCAGCAGCCGGGACCCAGCCATCGGGGAGCTGTTTTTT
TRBV7-2	14	NA	TRBJ2-7	many	CASSPDGYRDEQYF	TGTGCCAGCAGCCCCGACGGCTATCGGGACGAGCAGTACTTC
TRBV5-1	16	TRBD1	TRBJ2-7	few	CASSLGPGDSPYEQYF	TGCGCCAGCAGCTTGGGACCTGGGGACAGTCCCTACGAGCAGTACTTC
TRBV5-1	15	NA	TRBJ2-3	few	CASSPGRYAADTQYF	TGCGCCAGCAGCCCAGGGAGGTATGCGGCAGATACGCAGTATTTT
TRBV30	16	TRBD2	TRBJ2-1	NA	CAWRLLTSGAYNEQFF	TGTGCCTGGAGACTCCTCACTAGCGGGGCATACAATGAGCAGTTCTTC
TRBV11-2	13	NA	TRBJ2-5	few	CASSPQTRETQYF	TGTGCCAGCAGCCCCCAGACTCGGGAGACCCAGTACTTC
TRBV20-1	15	TRBD2	TRBJ2-3	NA	CSASPSGGRTDTQYF	TGCAGTGCTTCCCCTAGCGGGGGCCGCACAGATACGCAGTATTTT
TRBV7-9	16	NA	TRBJ2-1	few	CATTTYGVPKYNEQFF	TGTGCCACAACTACGTACGGGGTCCCAAAATACAATGAGCAGTTCTTC
TRBV19	12	NA	TRBJ2-1	few	CASSIGANEQFF	TGTGCCAGTAGTATAGGGGCGAATGAGCAGTTCTTC
TRBV18	16	TRBD2	TRBJ2-2	few	CASSPGLALHTGELFF	TGTGCCAGCTCACCAGGACTAGCCCTTCACACCGGGGAGCTGTTTTTT
TRBV7-2	15	TRBD1	TRBJ2-7	few	CASRRDRFPPYEQYF	TGTGCCAGCAGGAGGGACAGGTTTCCGCCCTACGAGCAGTACTTC
TRBV15	15	TRBD1	TRBJ2-3	many	CATSRGTGAKDTQYF	TGTGCCACCAGCAGAGGGACAGGGGCAAAAGATACGCAGTATTTT
TRBV12-3/TRBV12-4	14	NA	TRBJ2-7	few	CASSPFVGDHEQYF	TGTGCCAGCAGTCCCTTCGTAGGGGACCACGAGCAGTACTTC
TRBV12-3/TRBV12-4	14	NA	TRBJ2-5	many	CASSLSYPQETQYF	TGTGCCAGCAGTTTGTCATACCCCCAAGAGACCCAGTACTTC
TRBV12-3/TRBV12-4	15	NA	TRBJ2-5	NA	CASSPPGHLQETQYF	TGTGCCAGCAGTCCTCCGGGACACCTCCAAGAGACCCAGTACTTC
TRBV20-1	14	NA	TRBJ2-1	NA	CSARGGGHLNEQFF	TGCAGTGCTAGAGGGGGGGGACACCTCAATGAGCAGTTCTTC
TRBV27	16	TRBD1	TRBJ2-7	NA	CASRSTGTGGSYEQYF	TGTGCCAGCAGATCCACCGGGACAGGGGGCTCCTACGAGCAGTACTTC
TRBV6-2/TRBV6-3	11	TRBD2	TRBJ2-1	few	CATGLANEQFF	TGTGCCACGGGACTAGCCAATGAGCAGTTCTTC
TRBV11-1	14	NA	TRBJ2-3	few	CASETMGIGDTQYF	TGTGCCAGCGAAACGATGGGTATTGGAGATACGCAGTATTTT
TRBV18	13	NA	TRBJ2-7	once	CASSSDPWDEQYF	TGTGCCAGCTCCTCGGACCCATGGGACGAGCAGTACTTC
TRBV7-9	15	NA	TRBJ2-2	few	CASSSPQGYTGELFF	TGTGCCAGCAGCTCCCCGCAGGGATACACCGGGGAGCTGTTTTTT
TRBV6-1	16	TRBD1	TRBJ2-5	NA	CASQTIHPGTVRRQYF	TGTGCCAGCCAGACTATTCATCCCGGGACAGTCCGTCGTCAGTACTTC
TRBV6-5	15	NA	TRBJ1-1	many	CASSYEQGRNTEAFF	TGTGCCAGCAGTTACGAACAGGGAAGGAACACTGAAGCTTTCTTT
TRBV28	15	NA	TRBJ2-1	many	CASSYGRSFYNEQFF	TGTGCCAGCAGTTACGGGAGAAGCTTTTACAATGAGCAGTTCTTC
TRBV24-1	14	TRBD1	TRBJ2-5	few	CATSERDRGETQYF	TGTGCCACCAGTGAGAGGGACAGAGGAGAGACCCAGTACTTC
TRBV20-1	13	NA	TRBJ2-3	few	CSAGAPGEDTQYF	TGCAGTGCTGGGGCCCCAGGCGAGGATACGCAGTATTTT
TRBV29-1	13	TRBD2	TRBJ2-7	few	CSVRTSGIYEQYF	TGCAGCGTTCGGACTAGCGGAATCTACGAGCAGTACTTC
TRBV5-6	16	TRBD2	TRBJ2-1	NA	CASSLSRTSEYNEQFF	TGTGCCAGCAGCTTGTCCAGGACTAGCGAATACAATGAGCAGTTCTTC
TRBV2	15	TRBD2	TRBJ2-3	few	CASSRLAGLPDTQYF	TGTGCCAGCAGTCGGCTAGCGGGACTCCCAGATACGCAGTATTTT
TRBV6-2/TRBV6-3	17	TRBD2	TRBJ2-1	few	CASSYSRLAGGLNEQFF	TGTGCCAGCAGTTACAGTCGGTTAGCGGGGGGGCTCAATGAGCAGTTCTTC
TRBV5-1	14	NA	TRBJ2-2	many	CASSFSPGFGELFF	TGCGCCAGCAGCTTTTCCCCGGGGTTCGGGGAGCTGTTTTTT
TRBV19	14	TRBD2	TRBJ2-7	few	CASNIAGGGNEQYF	TGTGCCAGTAACATAGCGGGAGGCGGAAACGAGCAGTACTTC
TRBV12-3/TRBV12-4	12	NA	TRBJ2-1	many	CAAAQGYNEQFF	TGTGCCGCAGCACAGGGTTACAATGAGCAGTTCTTC
TRBV9	15	NA	TRBJ2-5	few	CASSVEGSFQETQYF	TGTGCCAGCAGCGTAGAAGGGTCCTTCCAAGAGACCCAGTACTTC
TRBV4-1	14	NA	TRBJ2-7	NA	CASSQEGLAGKKYF	TGCGCCAGCAGCCAAGAAGGTTTGGCAGGGAAAAAGTACTTC
TRBV5-1	15	NA	TRBJ1-6	many	CASSFIRDANSPLHF	TGCGCCAGCAGCTTCATACGGGACGCTAATTCACCCCTCCACTTT
TRBV6-2/TRBV6-3	14	TRBD1	TRBJ2-7	NA	CARRQGTHSYEQYF	TGTGCCAGGCGACAGGGGACCCACTCCTACGAGCAGTACTTC
TRBV7-8	16	TRBD1	TRBJ2-2	NA	CASSLVSGQGTGELFF	TGTGCCAGCAGCTTAGTGTCTGGACAGGGGACCGGGGAGCTGTTTTTT
TRBV6-1	16	NA	TRBJ2-1	few	CASGVLDRGSYNEQFF	TGTGCCAGCGGGGTTTTAGACAGAGGCTCCTACAATGAGCAGTTCTTC
TRBV15	14	TRBD2	TRBJ2-1	NA	CATSIAGSGSEQFF	TGTGCCACCAGCATTGCCGGGAGCGGGAGTGAGCAGTTCTTC
TRBV20-1	13	NA	TRBJ2-7	NA	CSANQGRTYEQYF	TGCAGTGCTAATCAGGGGCGAACCTACGAGCAGTACTTC
TRBV14	12	NA	TRBJ2-7	few	CASSQEGDEQYF	TGTGCCAGCAGCCAAGAGGGGGACGAGCAGTACTTC
TRBV4-3	16	TRBD2	TRBJ2-2	NA	CASSQAPSGNTGELFF	TGCGCCAGCAGCCAAGCCCCTAGCGGGAACACCGGGGAGCTGTTTTTT
TRBV20-1	12	NA	TRBJ2-2	few	CSARVWSGELFF	TGCAGTGCTAGAGTCTGGTCCGGGGAGCTGTTTTTT
TRBV12-3/TRBV12-4	12	TRBD1	TRBJ2-3	few	CASSLGQGVKYF	TGTGCCAGCAGCCTGGGACAGGGGGTGAAGTATTTT
TRBV11-2	16	TRBD2	TRBJ2-7	few	CASSSGGQRGAYEQYF	TGTGCCAGCAGCTCCGGGGGGCAGCGGGGGGCCTACGAGCAGTACTTC
TRBV27	16	NA	TRBJ1-5	NA	CASSPGSGHGDQPQHF	TGTGCCAGCAGTCCAGGTTCGGGACACGGGGATCAGCCCCAGCATTTT
TRBV6-1	14	TRBD2	TRBJ2-3	few	CASSQGLAGATQYF	TGTGCCAGCAGCCAGGGACTAGCGGGGGCTACGCAGTATTTT